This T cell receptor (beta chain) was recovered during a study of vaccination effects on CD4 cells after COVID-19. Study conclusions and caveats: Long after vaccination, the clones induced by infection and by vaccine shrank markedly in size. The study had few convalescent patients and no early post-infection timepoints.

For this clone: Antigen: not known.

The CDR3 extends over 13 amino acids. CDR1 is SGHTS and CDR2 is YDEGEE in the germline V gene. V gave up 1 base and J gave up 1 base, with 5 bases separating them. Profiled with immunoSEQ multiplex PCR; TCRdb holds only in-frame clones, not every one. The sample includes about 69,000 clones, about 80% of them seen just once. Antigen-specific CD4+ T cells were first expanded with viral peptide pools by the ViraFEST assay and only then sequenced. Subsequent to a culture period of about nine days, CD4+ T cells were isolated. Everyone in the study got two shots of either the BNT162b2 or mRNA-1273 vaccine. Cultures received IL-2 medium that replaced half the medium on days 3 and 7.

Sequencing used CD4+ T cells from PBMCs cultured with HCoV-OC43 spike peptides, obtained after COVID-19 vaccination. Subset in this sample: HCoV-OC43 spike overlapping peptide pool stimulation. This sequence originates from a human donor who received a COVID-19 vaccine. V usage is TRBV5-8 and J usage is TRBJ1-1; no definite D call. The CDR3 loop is CASSLQENTEAFF. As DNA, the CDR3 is TGTGCCAGCAGCTTGCAAGAGAACACTGAAGCTTTCTTT.